Listed here are 23 T cell receptor beta chains from one sample, sequenced in a study of blood T cell repertoires in COVID-19. TCRdb's copy holds only in-frame clones and misses some; the assay was immunoSEQ multiplex PCR. This table has about 270,000 clones, over 80% appearing once. Sequences were obtained from PBMCs or T cells enriched from blood (not recorded which). The receptor set was obtained from a woman under 40 with acute COVID-19.

Remarks on this clone: This sample also contains other DNA sequences that code for the same CDR3. This chain links TRBV7-9 with TRBJ2-7, with 7 positions matching TRBD2. The germline V gene has CDR1 SEHNR and CDR2 FQNEAQ (reference sequence). After removal of 0 bases from V and 2 bases from J, the junction contained 1 base not matched to a gene. CDR3 length: 14 amino acids. CDR3: CASSLAGGPYEQYF. The CDR3 bases are TGTGCCAGCAGCTTAGCGGGAGGGCCCTACGAGCAGTACTTC.

This chain connects TRBV27 to TRBJ1-1; 9 bases agree with TRBD1. The V gene end was trimmed by 2 bases and the J gene end by 8 bases; junction bases not matched to a gene: 9. The germline V gene has CDR1 MNHEY and CDR2 SMNVEV (reference sequence). This CDR3 has 15 residues. The CDR3 loop reads CASSLLPGQGREAFF. The CDR3 DNA reads TGTGCCAGCAGTTTACTCCCGGGACAGGGTCGGGAAGCTTTCTTT.

V and J are TRBV27 and TRBJ2-7, with TRBD1 matching over 7 bases. Trimming took 4 bases from V and 2 from J; bases not matched to a gene: 8. In germline, CDR1 is MNHEY, CDR2 SMNVEV (reference sequence). CDR3 length equals 15 residues. CDR3: CASSSVAGGTYEQYF. For the CDR3, the DNA is TGTGCCAGCAGTTCTGTGGCAGGGGGAACCTACGAGCAGTACTTC.

V is TRBV3-1 (or the pseudogene TRBV3-2) and J is TRBJ2-1; 8 positions match TRBD2. Losses at the gene ends were 0 bases for V and 7 bases for J; bases not matched to a gene: 20. Germline assignment: CDR1 LGHDT and CDR2 YNNKEL (reference sequence). The CDR3 runs to 20 residues. The CDR3 sequence is CASSQDSGEKRERPSNEQFF. The CDR3 region has the DNA TGTGCCAGCAGCCAAGATTCAGGGGAAAAGCGGGAGAGGCCGTCAAATGAGCAGTTCTTC.

The chain joins TRBV10-1 to TRBJ2-7; possible D gene TRBD2, 6 bases. The CDR3 totals 14 residues. Germline V gives CDR1 WNHNN, CDR2 SYGVQD (reference sequence). V lost 4 bases, J lost 8 bases, and 18 bases lay in between. Written as DNA, the CDR3 is TGCGCCAGCAGTGCGTTGTCGGGAGCGCCCCAGCAGTACTTC. Translation: CASSALSGAPQQYF.

The chain recombines TRBV24-1 with TRBJ2-7, with 14 bases aligning to TRBD2. This CDR3 spans 13 amino acids. Germline V gives CDR1 KGHDR, CDR2 SFDVKD. V trimming: 9 bases; J trimming: 6 bases; junction bases outside the gene matches: 3. For the CDR3, the DNA is TGTGCCACCGGGGGGACTAGCGGGAGCGAGCAGTACTTC. It encodes CATGGTSGSEQYF.

V and J are TRBV28 and TRBJ2-1, with 7 positions matching TRBD2. The length of the CDR3 is 13 residues. The germline gives CDR1 MDHEN, CDR2 SYDVKM. V lost 7 bases to trimming and J lost 7 bases; unmatched junction nucleotides: 7. The CDR3 sequence: CASKALAENEQFF. CDR3 DNA: TGTGCCAGCAAGGCGCTAGCGGAGAATGAGCAGTTCTTC. Together with reference TRBV28 and TRBJ2-1, the CDR3 gives the full variable domain: DVKVTQSSRYLVKRTGEKVFLECVQDMDHENMFWYRQDPGLGLRLIYFSYDVKMKEKGDIPEGYSVSREKKERFSLILESASTNQTSMYLCASKALAENEQFFGPGTRLTVL.

The gene calls are TRBV10-1 and TRBJ2-7; possible D gene TRBD2, 5 bases. The V gene's germline CDR1 is WNHNN and CDR2 SYGVQD (reference sequence). Trimming removed 6 bases at V and 3 bases at J, with 18 bases between. The CDR3 sequence is 15 residues long. This CDR3 reads CASSRTRLQDYEQYF. For the CDR3, the DNA is TGCGCCAGCAGCCGGACTCGCCTCCAGGACTACGAGCAGTACTTC.

The genes are TRBV18 and TRBJ1-2; D unclear. This CDR3 has 16 residues. Trimming took off 0 bases at V and 5 bases at J, with 16 bases between the two ends. Germline V gene data show CDR1 as KGHSH and CDR2 as LQKENI. The CDR3, as DNA: TGTGCCAGCTCACCACCGAGCGGGTGGATTAGGTATGGCTACACCTTC. Residues: CASSPPSGWIRYGYTF.

This clone occurred once. The chain recombines TRBV7-2 with TRBJ2-1; the D gene is possibly TRBD2 (6 bases). This CDR3 is built from 14 residues. CDR1 and CDR2 from the germline V gene are SGHTA and FQGNSA. Trimming took off 1 base at V and 8 bases at J, with 12 bases between the two ends. CDR3 region: CASSLDGSGDEQFF. CDR3 DNA: TGTGCCAGCAGCTTAGACGGGAGTGGCGATGAGCAGTTCTTC. Full variable domain (rest looked up from reference TRBV7-2 and TRBJ2-1): GAGVSQSPSNKVTEKGKDVELRCDPISGHTALYWYRQSLGQGLEFLIYFQGNSAPDKSGLPSDRFSAERTGGSVSTLTIQRTQQEDSAVYLCASSLDGSGDEQFFGPGTRLTVL.

The genes are TRBV19 and TRBJ2-1; perhaps TRBD2 as D (6 bases). V shed 5 bases and J shed 3 bases, with 11 bases lying between them. The CDR3 is 14 amino acids. Germline CDR1 reads LNHDA; CDR2 reads SQIVND (reference sequence). In DNA form, the CDR3 reads TGTGCCAGTAGTGGGGGACTTCTCTACAATGAGCAGTTCTTC. Protein product: CASSGGLLYNEQFF. Variable domain in full (rest from reference TRBV19 and TRBJ2-1): DGGITQSPKYLFRKEGQNVTLSCEQNLNHDAMYWYRQDPGQGLRLIYYSQIVNDFQKGDIAEGYSVSREKKESFPLTVTSAQKNPTAFYLCASSGGLLYNEQFFGPGTRLTVL.

V usage is TRBV7-2 and J usage is TRBJ2-3, with D possibly being TRBD2 (5 bases). The CDR3 totals 14 residues. From germline, CDR1 is SGHTA and CDR2 FQGNSA. The V end was cut by 2 bases, the J end by 5 bases, with 11 bases between. The CDR3 here is CASSLLSSRDTQYF. CDR3 coding DNA: TGTGCCAGCAGCTTACTCTCTAGCCGAGATACGCAGTATTTT.

J is TRBJ2-7 and V is TRBV27; weak D call: TRBD2 (6 bases). Trimming stripped 2 bases from V and 4 bases from J, with 15 bases between. This CDR3 has 15 amino acids. CDR1 and CDR2 (germline): MNHEY, SMNVEV (reference sequence). CDR3 loop: CASSLGGGLGYEQYF. CDR3 sequence (DNA): TGTGCCAGCAGTTTAGGGGGAGGATTGGGTTACGAGCAGTACTTC.

This clone was observed once. This chain links TRBV28 with TRBJ2-3; 10 positions agree with TRBD2. This CDR3 comprises 20 residues. V shed 7 bases and J 2 bases; nucleotides not matched to a gene: 21. CDR1 and CDR2 from the germline V gene are MDHEN and SYDVKM. The CDR3 here is CASTFWSASGRGEVTDTQYF. CDR3 bases: TGTGCCAGCACCTTTTGGTCAGCTAGCGGGAGAGGGGAGGTCACAGATACGCAGTATTTT.

A word on this clone: A junction end diverges from the germline sequence, so it may reflect a read error. The genes are TRBV6-5 and TRBJ2-1; 8 bases are a match to TRBD1. CDR3 size: 15 residues. Germline loops: CDR1 MNHEY, CDR2 SVGAGI. The CDR3 sequence: CASGPGTGSFNEQFF. The CDR3 bases are TGTGCCAGCGGACCCGGGACAGGATCCTTCAATGAGCAGTTCTTC.

The chain links TRBV19 to TRBJ1-2; 7 bases are a match to TRBD1. CDR1 is LNHDA, CDR2 SQIVND, per germline (reference sequence). The CDR3 has 14 amino acids. The J segment lost 4 bases and the V segment lost 5 bases, leaving 7 bases of the junction unmatched. The CDR3 nucleotides read TGTGCCAGTAGTTTTGACAGGGACCCCTATGGCTACACCTTC. Translated, it gives CASSFDRDPYGYTF.

The genes are TRBV2 and TRBJ1-6; D gene uncertain. Germline V CDR1 and CDR2: SNHLY, FYNNEI. Trimming removed 8 bases at V and 9 bases at J, with 8 bases between. CDR3 size: 11 residues. CDR3 protein: CASAGGSPLHF. In DNA form, the CDR3 reads TGTGCCAGCGCAGGAGGTTCACCCCTCCACTTT.

The genes are TRBV28 and TRBJ2-7; TRBD2 might be the D (6 bases). The CDR3 spans 16 residues. Trimming took 2 bases from V and 3 from J, leaving 17 bases between them. The germline gives CDR1 MDHEN, CDR2 SYDVKM. The CDR3 loop is CASSLIMGLRGYEQYF. The DNA for the CDR3 is TGTGCCAGCAGTTTAATTATGGGACTTAGGGGCTACGAGCAGTACTTC.

V gene TRBV27 combines with J gene TRBJ2-1; D is possibly TRBD2 (5 bases). The CDR3 extends over 17 amino acids. Deletions cut 6 bases from V and 3 bases from J, with 21 bases between. The V gene's germline CDR1 is MNHEY and CDR2 SMNVEV (reference sequence). In DNA form, the CDR3 reads TGTGCCAGCAGCTCAGCGGCCCTTACATTAGGCTACAATGAGCAGTTCTTC. It yields the protein CASSSAALTLGYNEQFF.

The V call is TRBV5-5, the J call TRBJ2-3; the match to TRBD2 covers 7 bases. Per the germline V gene, CDR1 is SGHKS and CDR2 is YYEKEE (reference sequence). This CDR3 comprises 15 residues. Trimming at V came to 0 bases and at J to 2 bases, leaving 3 bases not matched to a gene. The CDR3 spells CASSLVGGITDTQYF. In DNA form, the CDR3 reads TGTGCCAGCAGCTTGGTGGGGGGGATCACAGATACGCAGTATTTT. The whole variable domain, remainder taken from reference TRBV5-5 and TRBJ2-3, is DAGVTQSPTHLIKTRGQQVTLRCSPISGHKSVSWYQQVLGQGPQFIFQYYEKEERGRGNFPDRFSARQFPNYSSELNVNALLLGDSALYLCASSLVGGITDTQYFGPGTRLTVL.

The chain employs TRBV19 and TRBJ1-5; 10 positions match TRBD1. The CDR3 is 15 residues long. CDR1 LNHDA and CDR2 SQIVND come from the germline V gene (reference sequence). After removal of 7 bases from V and 1 base from J, the junction contained 4 bases not matched to a gene. This chain's CDR3 is CASKQTGGSNQPQHF. As DNA, the CDR3 is TGTGCCAGTAAACAGACAGGGGGCAGCAATCAGCCCCAGCATTTT.

V usage is TRBV4-1 and J usage is TRBJ1-5; TRBD1 is a possible D gene (5 bases). The CDR3 sequence is 15 residues long. In germline, CDR1 is MGHRA, CDR2 YSYEKL. V shed 0 bases and J shed 3 bases, with 9 bases lying between them. In DNA, the CDR3 is TGCGCCAGCAGCCAAGATGGGGGGTTCAATCAGCCCCAGCATTTT. Its protein product is CASSQDGGFNQPQHF.

CDR3 nucleotides: TGTGCCAGAAGCTTTGGCGCGGGTGAAGCTTTCTTT. Encoded protein: CARSFGAGEAFF. The rearrangement links TRBV5-3 to TRBJ1-1, with D uncertain. TRBV5-3 is an open reading frame whose function is uncertain. The CDR3 is made up of 12 amino acids. The V and J ends lost 2 bases and 7 bases respectively, with 9 bases between them.